This T cell receptor (beta chain) stems from a study of T cells in women clearing cervical HPV infection. Overall study results and limits: Combining TCR richness with V gene abundances gave roughly 0.88 AUC.

The CDR3 sequence is 15 residues long. The germline CDR1 and CDR2 sequences are MRHNA and SNTAGT. The junction had 9 bases not matched to a gene; V was cut back by 5 bases and J by 5 bases. Using immunoSEQ multiplex PCR, the repertoire was profiled, and TCRdb retains in-frame clones only, with some absent. This sample's clone table lists about 30,000 clones. Comment on this clone: Its specificity is unknown. The read terminates 3 residues before the CDR3 end, so the remaining end is supplied by the germline J gene.

The sample consisted of blood buffy coat. The sequence came from a woman aged 18-69 years with a cervical HPV16 infection that either progressed to CIN3+ or cleared (not recorded which). This chain joins TRBV6-4 and TRBJ2-1, with TRBD2 matching 7 bases. The part of the CDR3 DNA that was read is TGTGCCAGCAGTCCCCTTAGCGGGTCGAACAATGAG. Encoded protein: CASSPLSGSNNE. The CDR3 in full is CASSPLSGSNNEQFF.